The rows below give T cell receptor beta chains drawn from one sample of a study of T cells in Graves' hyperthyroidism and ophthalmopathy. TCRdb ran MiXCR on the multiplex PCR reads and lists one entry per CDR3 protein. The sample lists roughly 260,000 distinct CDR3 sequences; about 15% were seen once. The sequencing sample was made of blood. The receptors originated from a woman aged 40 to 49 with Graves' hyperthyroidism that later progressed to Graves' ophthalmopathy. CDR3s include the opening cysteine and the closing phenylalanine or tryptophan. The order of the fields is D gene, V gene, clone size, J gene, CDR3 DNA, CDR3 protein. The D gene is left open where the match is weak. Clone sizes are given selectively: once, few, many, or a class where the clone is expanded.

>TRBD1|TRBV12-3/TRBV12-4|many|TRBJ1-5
TGTGCCAGCAGTTTACAACAGGGGGTCCAGCCCCAGCATTTT
CASSLQQGVQPQHF
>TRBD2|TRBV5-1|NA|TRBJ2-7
TGCGCCAGCAGCAGTGCCGGGACTAGCGGGAGTCACGAGCAGTACTTC
CASSSAGTSGSHEQYF
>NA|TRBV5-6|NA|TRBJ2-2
TGTGCCAGCAGCTTGGGCGGGATCGGTGCCACCGGGGAGCTGTTTTTT
CASSLGGIGATGELFF
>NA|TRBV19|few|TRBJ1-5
TGTGCCAGTAGTATTTGGAGCAGGGGCAATCAGCCCCAGCATTTT
CASSIWSRGNQPQHF
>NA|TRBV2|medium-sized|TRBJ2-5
TGTGCCAGCAGTGATCGTGGAACATCAAACCAAGAGACCCAGTACTTC
CASSDRGTSNQETQYF
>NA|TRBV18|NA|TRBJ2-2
TGTGCCAGCTCACAATCAACTAGTATCGGGGAGCTGTTTTTT
CASSQSTSIGELFF
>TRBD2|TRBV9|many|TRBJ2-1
TGTGCCAGCAGCGCTACTAGCGGAGGAACCCCTACTCATGAGCAGTTCTTC
CASSATSGGTPTHEQFF
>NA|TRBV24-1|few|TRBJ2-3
TGTGCCACCAGTGATTTGGGTACGGGACTGGACACAGATACGCAGTATTTT
CATSDLGTGLDTDTQYF
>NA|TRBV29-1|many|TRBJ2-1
TGCAGCGTTGAGGGGGACAGGGTAGCGGGAGGCCCTTACAATGAGCAGTTCTTC
CSVEGDRVAGGPYNEQFF
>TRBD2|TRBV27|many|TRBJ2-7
TGTGCCAGCAGTTCTCAAAGACTAGCGGGTGATTACGAGCAGTACTTC
CASSSQRLAGDYEQYF
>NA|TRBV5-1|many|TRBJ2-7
TGCGCCAGCAGCTTGGCCTTTGGGGACGAGCAGTACTTC
CASSLAFGDEQYF
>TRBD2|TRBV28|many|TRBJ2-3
TGTGCCAGCAGTTTATGGGCTAGCGGGAACACAGATACGCAGTATTTT
CASSLWASGNTDTQYF
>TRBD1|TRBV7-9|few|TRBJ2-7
TGTGCCAGCGGCCCGACAGGGTACGAGCAGTACTTC
CASGPTGYEQYF
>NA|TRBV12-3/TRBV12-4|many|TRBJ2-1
TGTGCCAGCAGTTTTTCCCTTTGGGGTATGCATGAGCAGTTCTTC
CASSFSLWGMHEQFF
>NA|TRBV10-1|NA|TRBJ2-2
TGCGCCAGCAGTGAGGGTCCGTCCGGGGAGCTGTTTTTT
CASSEGPSGELFF
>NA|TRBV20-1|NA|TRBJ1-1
TGCAGTGCTATACAGGACTTGAACACTGAAGCTTTCTTT
CSAIQDLNTEAFF
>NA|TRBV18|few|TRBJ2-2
TGTGCCAGCTCACGAGCCAAATCCGGGGAGCTGTTTTTT
CASSRAKSGELFF
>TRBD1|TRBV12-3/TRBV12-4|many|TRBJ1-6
TGTGCCAGCAGTTTCGGGACAGTTAATTCACCCCTCCACTTT
CASSFGTVNSPLHF
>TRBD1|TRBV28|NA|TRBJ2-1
TGTGCCAGCAGTTCCCTCCGGACAGGGGGCGATGGGCAGTTCTTC
CASSSLRTGGDGQFF
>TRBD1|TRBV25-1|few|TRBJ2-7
TGTGCCAGCAGTGGCACCGGGACAGGGGAGTCGGAGCAGTACTTC
CASSGTGTGESEQYF
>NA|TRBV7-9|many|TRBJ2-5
TGTGCCAGCAGCTCAGGTGCTGAGACCCAGTACTTC
CASSSGAETQYF
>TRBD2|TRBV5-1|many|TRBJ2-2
TGCGCCAGCAGAGCGGGGACCTCCGGGACCGGGGAGCTGTTTTTT
CASRAGTSGTGELFF
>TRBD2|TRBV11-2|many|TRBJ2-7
TGTGCCAGCAGCTTAGCCCTAGCGGGAGACGGCGAGCAGTACTTC
CASSLALAGDGEQYF
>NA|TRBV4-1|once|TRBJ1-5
TGCGCCAGCAGCCAAGTGTCAGGGTCCCAGCCCCAGCATTTT
CASSQVSGSQPQHF
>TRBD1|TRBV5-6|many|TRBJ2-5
TGTGCCAGCAGCTCCGGGACAGGGGGCGCGGAGACCCAGTACTTC
CASSSGTGGAETQYF
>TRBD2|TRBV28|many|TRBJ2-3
TGTGCCAGCAGCCCGGGACTAGCGGGAGGTACAGATACGCAGTATTTT
CASSPGLAGGTDTQYF